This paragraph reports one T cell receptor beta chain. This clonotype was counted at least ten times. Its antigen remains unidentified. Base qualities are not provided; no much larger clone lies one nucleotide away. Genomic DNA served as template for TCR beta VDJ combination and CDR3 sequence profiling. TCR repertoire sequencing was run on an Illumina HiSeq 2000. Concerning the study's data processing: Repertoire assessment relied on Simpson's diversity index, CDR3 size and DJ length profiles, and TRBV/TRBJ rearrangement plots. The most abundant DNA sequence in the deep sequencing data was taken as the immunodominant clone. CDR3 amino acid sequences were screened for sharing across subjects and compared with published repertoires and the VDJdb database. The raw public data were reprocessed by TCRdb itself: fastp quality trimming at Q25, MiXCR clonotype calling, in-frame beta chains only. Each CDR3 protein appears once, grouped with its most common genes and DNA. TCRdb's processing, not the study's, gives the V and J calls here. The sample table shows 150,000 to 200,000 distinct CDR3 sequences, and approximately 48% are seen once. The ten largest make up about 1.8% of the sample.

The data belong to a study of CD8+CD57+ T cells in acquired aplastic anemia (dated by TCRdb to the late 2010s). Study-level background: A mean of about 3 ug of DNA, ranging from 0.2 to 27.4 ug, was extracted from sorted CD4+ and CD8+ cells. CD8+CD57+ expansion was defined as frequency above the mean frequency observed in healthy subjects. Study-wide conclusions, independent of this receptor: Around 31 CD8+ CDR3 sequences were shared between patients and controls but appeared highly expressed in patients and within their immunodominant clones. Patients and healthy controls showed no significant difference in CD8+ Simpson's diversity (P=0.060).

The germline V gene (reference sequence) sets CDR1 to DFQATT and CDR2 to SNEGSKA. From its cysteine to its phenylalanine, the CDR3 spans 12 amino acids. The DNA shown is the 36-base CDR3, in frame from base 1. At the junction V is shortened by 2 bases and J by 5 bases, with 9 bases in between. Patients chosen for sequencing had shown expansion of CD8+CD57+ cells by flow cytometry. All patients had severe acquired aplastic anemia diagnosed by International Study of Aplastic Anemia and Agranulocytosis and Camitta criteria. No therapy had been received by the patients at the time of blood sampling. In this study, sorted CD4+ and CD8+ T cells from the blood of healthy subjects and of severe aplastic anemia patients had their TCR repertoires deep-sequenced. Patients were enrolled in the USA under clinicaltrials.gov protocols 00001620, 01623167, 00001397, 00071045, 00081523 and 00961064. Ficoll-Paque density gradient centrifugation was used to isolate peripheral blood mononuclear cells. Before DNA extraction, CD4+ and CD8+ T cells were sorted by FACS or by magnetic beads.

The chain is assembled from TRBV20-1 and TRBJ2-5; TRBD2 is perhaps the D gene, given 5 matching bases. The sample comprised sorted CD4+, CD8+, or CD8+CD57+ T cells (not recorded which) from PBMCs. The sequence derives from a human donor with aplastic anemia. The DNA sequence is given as TGCAGTGCTAGAATTGGCGGGGAGACCCAGTACTTC. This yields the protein CSARIGGETQYF.